These 18 T cell receptor beta chains originate from one sample sequenced in a study of T cell responses to AZD1222 COVID-19 vaccine. Clones were read by immunoSEQ multiplex PCR, and TCRdb kept only the in-frame ones, dropping some. The sample includes 140,000 to 150,000 clones, more than 70% of them seen just once. The material sequenced was peripheral blood, taken on day 0 of AZD1222 vaccination. These receptor sequences come from an adult in good health.

This clone has a single count. CDR3 in amino acids: CASSQAGVAGQPQHF. CDR3 bases: TGTGCCAGCAGCCAAGCGGGGGTAGCAGGACAGCCCCAGCATTTT. This sequence joins TRBV3-1 (or the pseudogene TRBV3-2) and TRBJ1-5; the D gene is possibly TRBD1 (5 bases). CDR3 size: 15 residues. With 1 base removed from V and 7 bases from J, the gap between germline ends came to 14 bases. Germline V lookup: CDR1 LGHDT, CDR2 YNNKEL (reference sequence).

The gene calls are TRBV19 and TRBJ2-7; 8 nucleotides line up with TRBD2. Germline assignment: CDR1 LNHDA and CDR2 SQIVND (reference sequence). With V trimmed by 3 bases and J by 0 bases, 4 bases remained unmatched. The CDR3 covers 15 residues. The CDR3 DNA is TGTGCCAGTAGTATTCTGCGGGGGGCCTCCTACGAGCAGTACTTC. Translation gives CASSILRGASYEQYF.

This clone has more than one count but fewer than ten. This sequence joins TRBV7-9 and TRBJ2-1; 10 nucleotides line up with TRBD2. V gave up 2 bases and J gave up 7 bases; unmatched junction bases: 5. The CDR3 loop spans 15 amino acids. Looked up from germline, CDR1 is SEHNR and CDR2 is FQNEAQ (reference sequence). The CDR3: CASSLKLAGENEQFF. The DNA for the CDR3 is TGTGCCAGCAGCTTAAAGCTAGCGGGGGAGAATGAGCAGTTCTTC.

Only a few counts were recorded for this clone. This chain links TRBV5-1 with TRBJ2-7; the match to TRBD1 covers 7 bases. V lost 4 bases to trimming and J lost 3 bases; unmatched junction nucleotides: 10. This CDR3 has 15 residues. Germline CDR1 reads SGHRS; CDR2 reads YFSETQ. The CDR3 DNA follows: TGCGCCAGCAGCGTGAGGGATGGGACAGTCTACGAGCAGTACTTC. This encodes CASSVRDGTVYEQYF. The whole variable domain, filled in from reference TRBV5-1 and TRBJ2-7, reads KAGVTQTPRYLIKTRGQQVTLSCSPISGHRSVSWYQQTPGQGLQFLFEYFSETQRNKGNFPGRFSGRQFSNSRSEMNVSTLELGDSALYLCASSVRDGTVYEQYFGPGTRLTVT.

This clone was detected only once. This sequence joins TRBV4-2 and TRBJ2-7; maybe TRBD1 (5 bases). The CDR3 totals 15 residues. CDR1 LGHNA and CDR2 YNFKEQ come from the germline V gene. V lost 1 base and J lost 2, with 12 bases in between. CDR3 loop: CASSQGMQGTYEQYF. CDR3 nucleotides: TGTGCCAGCAGCCAAGGAATGCAGGGCACCTACGAGCAGTACTTC.

V is TRBV12-3 or TRBV12-4 and J is TRBJ1-1; D is unclear. Trimming pared 3 bases from V and 5 bases from J, leaving 7 bases between. The CDR3 spans 12 residues. Here the CDR3 reads CASSFEVTEAFF. The CDR3 DNA reads TGTGCCAGCAGTTTCGAAGTTACTGAAGCTTTCTTT.

There are a few counts of this clone. J is TRBJ2-7 and V is TRBV12-3 or TRBV12-4; TRBD1 is a possible D gene (6 bases). The CDR3 extends over 12 amino acids. Trimming left V 6 bases short and J 3 bases short, with 9 bases between. The CDR3 here is CASREGGYEQYF. Here the CDR3 DNA reads TGTGCCAGCAGAGAAGGGGGCTACGAGCAGTACTTC.

This chain connects TRBV28 to TRBJ1-6; 8 bases match TRBD1. The CDR3 runs to 19 residues. The ends lost 5 bases at V and 6 bases at J; junction bases unmatched: 18. Germline CDR1 MDHEN, CDR2 SYDVKM. The CDR3 is CASSPPDRVVSSSNSPLHF. Written as DNA, the CDR3 is TGTGCCAGCAGTCCCCCGGACAGGGTGGTTTCATCTTCTAATTCACCCCTCCACTTT.

The rearrangement uses TRBV27 and TRBJ2-5; no definite D call. Per germline, CDR1 MNHEY and CDR2 SMNVEV (reference sequence). Trimming took 3 bases from V and 1 from J, leaving 12 bases between them. The CDR3 extends over 15 amino acids. In DNA form, the CDR3 reads TGTGCCAGCAGTTTGTCGTGGAACGTCCAAGAGACCCAGTACTTC. As protein: CASSLSWNVQETQYF.

This chain uses TRBV5-1 with TRBJ2-5, with a weak D call TRBD1 (5 bases). Per the germline V gene, CDR1 is SGHRS and CDR2 is YFSETQ. With 0 bases removed from V and 2 bases from J, the gap between germline ends came to 14 bases. The CDR3 runs 16 residues. CDR3 DNA: TGCGCCAGCAGCTTGGGAGGTGGGGCCGTACAAGAGACCCAGTACTTC. Amino acid sequence: CASSLGGGAVQETQYF.

V gene TRBV25-1 combines with J gene TRBJ1-3, with a possible D match to TRBD1 (6 bases). V shed 3 bases and J shed 4 bases, with 19 bases lying between them. The CDR3 is 17 residues long. The germline V gene encodes CDR1 MGHDK and CDR2 SYGVNS. The CDR3 reads CASSDWAGGLRGNTIYF. The CDR3 nucleotides read TGTGCCAGCAGTGATTGGGCGGGGGGCTTGAGAGGAAACACCATATATTTT.

The chain links TRBV7-2 to TRBJ2-2, with 11 nucleotides matching TRBD2. The CDR3 consists of 17 residues. V gave up 5 bases and J gave up 4 bases; unmatched junction bases: 9. Germline CDR1 is SGHTA and CDR2 is FQGNSA. This chain's CDR3 is CASSPFSGGAVTGELFF. DNA of the CDR3: TGTGCCAGCAGCCCCTTTAGCGGGGGGGCGGTCACCGGGGAGCTGTTTTTT.

The chain links TRBV7-3 to TRBJ2-1, with a weak D call TRBD2 (6 bases). Trimming removed 5 bases from V and 5 bases from J, with 13 bases in between. The germline gives CDR1 SGHTA, CDR2 FQGTGA. The CDR3 totals 14 residues. The CDR3 DNA sequence: TGTGCCAGCAGCCCGGCCGGCGGGAACAATGAGCAGTTCTTC. Protein product: CASSPAGGNNEQFF. Using reference TRBV7-3 and TRBJ2-1 for the parts outside the CDR3, the full variable domain is GAGVSQTPSNKVTEKGKYVELRCDPISGHTALYWYRQSLGQGPEFLIYFQGTGAADDSGLPNDRFFAVRPEGSVSTLKIQRTERGDSAVYLCASSPAGGNNEQFFGPGTRLTVL.

The chain is built from TRBV7-2 and TRBJ2-3; D not certain. CDR3 size: 13 residues. CDR1 and CDR2 from the germline V gene are SGHTA and FQGNSA. With 5 bases removed from V and 6 bases from J, the gap between germline ends came to 12 bases. CDR3: CASSSIILDTQYF. CDR3 DNA sequence: TGTGCCAGCAGCAGCATCATCCTGGATACGCAGTATTTT.

The rearrangement uses TRBV6-5 and TRBJ1-2; D remains unclear. CDR1 MNHEY and CDR2 SVGAGI come from the germline V gene. This CDR3 is 15 amino acids long. With 4 bases removed from V and 8 bases from J, the gap between germline ends came to 20 bases. The CDR3 loop reads CASSSISGSGAGYTF. The CDR3 region has the DNA TGTGCCAGCAGTTCGATATCGGGGTCCGGCGCCGGCTACACCTTC.

V and J are TRBV5-1 and TRBJ1-2, with TRBD1 matching over 7 bases. V lost 1 base, J lost 2 bases, and 5 bases stayed unmatched. Germline values: CDR1 SGHRS, CDR2 YFSETQ. The CDR3 has 15 amino acids. The CDR3 DNA reads as TGCGCCAGCAGCTTGTCCGGGACAGCAAACTATGGCTACACCTTC. This translates into CASSLSGTANYGYTF.

In this sample, this clone turned up once. The chain uses TRBV10-3 and TRBJ1-5, with TRBD1 matching 7 bases. V dropped 6 bases and J dropped 3; count of bases not matched to a gene: 5. The CDR3 has 14 amino acids. Germline V lookup: CDR1 ENHRY, CDR2 SYGVKD. CDR3 amino acids: CAIRPTGNNQPQHF. The DNA for the CDR3 is TGTGCCATCAGGCCGACAGGGAACAATCAGCCCCAGCATTTT.

The chain couples TRBV29-1 to TRBJ1-2; D is unclear. The germline V and J ends were trimmed by 7 bases and 0 bases, with 12 bases remaining between them. The germline V gene encodes CDR1 SQVTM and CDR2 ANQGSEA. The CDR3 runs to 13 residues. DNA for the CDR3: TGCAGCGCTAACAGAGTTTCTAACTATGGCTACACCTTC. Its protein product is CSANRVSNYGYTF.